Detailed here is one TCR beta chain. Trimming removed 0 bases at V and 1 base at J, with 12 bases between. Germline V lookup: CDR1 LGHDT, CDR2 YNNKEL (reference sequence). The CDR3 has 16 residues. These data come from a study of T-cell memory formation after mild COVID-19. TCRdb used MiXCR to reprocess the 5' RACE reads, holding one entry per CDR3 protein. The profile covers about 50,000 distinct CDR3 sequences, with 9.3% appearing a single time and approximately 10% taken by the ten largest. Source material: PBMCs or a T cell subset sorted from them (not recorded which). The receptor was derived from an adult woman who had mild COVID-19 (a few samples of this study predate the infection). Cell type and time point are not known. This chain links TRBV3-1 with TRBJ2-5; no clear D. CDR3 DNA: TGTGCCAGCAGCCAAGATCCAACAGATTTCCAAGAGACCCAGTACTTC. It codes for CASSQDPTDFQETQYF.